Listed below are T cell receptor beta chains from one sample, sequenced in a study of control samples from healthy donors and cancer patients. Libraries were prepared by immunoSEQ multiplex PCR; TCRdb keeps only in-frame clonotypes and omits some of them. Here the sample spans roughly 80,000 clones, roughly 86% being singletons. Sequencing was performed on blood. These receptors originate from a man in his fifties in good health. CDR3s include the opening cysteine and the closing phenylalanine or tryptophan. The D gene is left open where the match is weak. Part of the rows lack a size; the others show once, few, many or a class for expanded clones.

clone size | D gene | J gene | V gene | CDR3 protein | CDR3 DNA
. | TRBD1 | TRBJ1-2 | TRBV19 | CASTYKSDRKYGYTF | TGTGCCAGTACCTATAAGTCGGACAGGAAATATGGCTACACCTTC
. | TRBD2 | TRBJ2-3 | TRBV4-1 | CASSQDTGGAGDTQYF | TGCGCCAGCAGCCAAGATACCGGGGGGGCAGGTGATACGCAGTATTTT
. | . | TRBJ2-6 | TRBV7-3 | CASSLLVSGANVLTF | TGTGCCAGCAGCTTATTAGTCTCTGGGGCCAACGTCCTGACTTTC
many | TRBD1 | TRBJ2-1 | TRBV6-4 | CASSDSGQVNEQFF | TGTGCCAGCAGTGACTCGGGACAGGTCAATGAGCAGTTCTTC
. | . | TRBJ1-2 | TRBV9 | CASSATGRPNYGYTF | TGTGCCAGCAGCGCGACAGGCCGCCCTAACTATGGCTACACCTTC
. | TRBD1 | TRBJ1-6 | TRBV6-1 | CASSEVIFRGRGNSPLHF | TGTGCCAGCAGTGAAGTCATATTCAGGGGGCGCGGGAATTCACCCCTCCACTTT
. | . | TRBJ1-5 | TRBV30 | CAWSGGGRQPQHF | TGTGCCTGGAGTGGTGGGGGTCGTCAGCCCCAGCATTTT
. | . | TRBJ2-3 | TRBV27 | CASSLEVATDTQYF | TGTGCCAGCAGTTTAGAGGTAGCAACGGATACGCAGTATTTT
. | . | TRBJ1-5 | TRBV7-9 | CASSSNVGNQPQHF | TGTGCCAGCAGCTCCAACGTGGGCAATCAGCCCCAGCATTTT
few | . | TRBJ1-3 | TRBV15 | CATSRDLQNTIYF | TGTGCCACCAGCAGAGATCTCCAGAACACCATATATTTT
. | . | TRBJ1-1 | TRBV10-2 | CASSDRRQEDPEAFF | TGCGCCAGCAGTGACCGGAGACAGGAGGACCCTGAAGCTTTCTTT
few | . | TRBJ1-2 | TRBV6-5 | CASRPFGGGNYGYTF | TGTGCCAGCAGGCCCTTTGGTGGGGGTAACTATGGCTACACCTTC
. | . | TRBJ1-5 | TRBV28 | CASSLGGPNQPQHF | TGTGCCAGCAGTTTGGGGGGGCCCAATCAGCCCCAGCATTTT
. | TRBD2 | TRBJ2-1 | TRBV5-4 | CASSHGGARNYNEQFF | TGTGCCAGCAGCCACGGGGGGGCCCGAAACTACAATGAGCAGTTCTTC
. | TRBD1 | TRBJ1-2 | TRBV27 | CASSLFWGQGDGYTF | TGTGCCAGCAGTTTATTTTGGGGGCAGGGGGATGGCTACACCTTC
once | TRBD1 | TRBJ2-2 | TRBV9 | CASSVPGQGDTGELFF | TGTGCCAGCAGCGTCCCGGGACAGGGCGACACCGGGGAGCTGTTTTTT
. | . | TRBJ1-1 | TRBV11-2 | CASTRSGDTEAFF | TGTGCCAGCACCCGGTCAGGGGACACTGAAGCTTTCTTT
. | . | TRBJ1-6 | TRBV21-1 | CASSKVRGILNPTLYNSPLHF | TGTGCCAGCAGCAAAGTGCGAGGTATCCTTAACCCCACTTTATATAATTCACCCCTCCACTTT
once | . | TRBJ1-1 | TRBV9 | CASSEPQSTEAFF | TGTGCCAGCAGCGAGCCCCAGAGCACTGAAGCTTTCTTT
. | . | TRBJ1-2 | TRBV13 | CASSTQGNAYYGYTF | TGTGCCAGCAGCACACAGGGAAACGCGTACTATGGCTACACCTTC
. | TRBD2 | TRBJ2-1 | TRBV5-4 | CASSSQRGLSYNEQFF | TGTGCCAGCAGCTCACAGCGGGGCCTCTCCTACAATGAGCAGTTCTTC
. | . | TRBJ2-3 | TRBV13 | CASSYTILVGNTDTQYF | TGTGCCAGCAGTTATACTATTTTGGTGGGTAACACAGATACGCAGTATTTT
. | TRBD1 | TRBJ2-7 | TRBV5-4 | CASSLGTASYEQYF | TGTGCCAGCAGCCTAGGGACAGCAAGCTACGAGCAGTACTTC
. | . | TRBJ1-2 | TRBV30 | CAWSLSNRAYGYTF | TGTGCCTGGAGCCTATCCAACAGGGCCTATGGCTACACCTTC
medium-sized | . | TRBJ2-7 | TRBV7-9 | CASSSTLNYEQYF | TGTGCCAGCAGCTCGACACTTAACTACGAGCAGTACTTC
. | TRBD1 | TRBJ2-3 | TRBV6-5 | CASSWTGENTDTQYF | TGTGCCAGCAGCTGGACAGGGGAGAACACAGATACGCAGTATTTT
. | . | TRBJ1-5 | TRBV19 | CASSLEPRSIQPQHF | TGTGCCAGTAGTTTGGAACCCAGGTCGATTCAGCCCCAGCATTTT
. | . | TRBJ1-1 | TRBV30 | CALDGGVREGAFF | TGTGCCTTGGACGGGGGGGTGAGAGAAGGAGCTTTCTTT
. | TRBD2 | TRBJ2-3 | TRBV11-2 | CASSFRGDGTDTQYF | TGTGCCAGCAGCTTCCGGGGGGACGGCACAGATACGCAGTATTTT
. | . | TRBJ1-1 | TRBV19 | CASSILVAEGTEAFF | .
. | TRBD1 | TRBJ2-1 | TRBV24-1 | CATSDPGTDNNEQFF | TGTGCCACCAGTGACCCCGGGACAGACAACAATGAGCAGTTCTTC
. | . | TRBJ2-1 | TRBV6-5 | CASSSTHPSLSEQFF | TGTGCCAGCAGTTCCACACACCCATCCCTGTCGGAGCAGTTCTTC
. | . | TRBJ2-7 | TRBV18 | CASSPLPLEEQYF | TGTGCCAGCTCACCACTTCCACTGGAGGAGCAGTACTTC
. | . | TRBJ2-3 | TRBV12-1 | CASSFTSGGEPSTDTQYF | TGTGCCAGCAGCTTTACCAGCGGGGGGGAACCTAGCACAGATACGCAGTATTTT
. | . | TRBJ1-2 | TRBV29-1 | CRVSGQGHYGYTF | TGCAGAGTCTCAGGGCAGGGTCACTATGGCTACACCTTC
. | TRBD2 | TRBJ2-1 | TRBV7-6 | CASSLAGLAGRFYNEQFF | TGTGCCAGCAGCTTAGCGGGACTAGCGGGTCGGTTCTACAATGAGCAGTTCTTC
. | . | TRBJ2-7 | TRBV11-3 | CASSARQLLGEQYF | TGTGCCAGCAGCGCCCGCCAACTCCTAGGCGAGCAGTACTTC
. | TRBD1 | TRBJ2-3 | TRBV30 | CAWSPGQGITDTQYF | TGTGCCTGGAGCCCTGGACAGGGAATCACAGATACGCAGTATTTT
few | TRBD1 | TRBJ1-1 | TRBV25-1 | CASSDRVTGGRTEAFF | TGTGCCAGCAGTGATAGGGTAACAGGGGGGCGGACTGAAGCTTTCTTT
. | . | TRBJ1-3 | TRBV14 | CASSQELRPGNTIYF | TGTGCCAGCAGCCAAGAGTTACGACCTGGAAACACCATATATTTT
once | . | TRBJ1-1 | TRBV18 | CASSPVSRNTEAFF | TGTGCCAGCTCACCTGTGTCACGGAACACTGAAGCTTTCTTT
. | TRBD2 | TRBJ2-1 | TRBV5-1 | CASSTPSGGFYNEQFF | TGCGCCAGCAGCACTCCTAGCGGGGGTTTCTACAATGAGCAGTTCTTC
. | TRBD2 | TRBJ2-7 | TRBV10-3 | CAISESGRSGAYEQYF | TGTGCCATCAGTGAAAGCGGGCGAAGCGGGGCCTACGAGCAGTACTTC
. | . | TRBJ2-1 | TRBV5-1 | CASSLEGGTKFF | TGCGCCAGCAGCTTGGAGGGGGGGACGAAGTTCTTC
. | . | TRBJ2-5 | TRBV24-1 | CATSDTGVRGETQYF | TGTGCCACCAGTGACACAGGAGTCCGAGGGGAGACCCAGTACTTC
. | . | TRBJ2-5 | TRBV5-1 | CASSPLQGQETQYF | TGCGCCAGCAGCCCTCTGCAGGGTCAAGAGACCCAGTACTTC